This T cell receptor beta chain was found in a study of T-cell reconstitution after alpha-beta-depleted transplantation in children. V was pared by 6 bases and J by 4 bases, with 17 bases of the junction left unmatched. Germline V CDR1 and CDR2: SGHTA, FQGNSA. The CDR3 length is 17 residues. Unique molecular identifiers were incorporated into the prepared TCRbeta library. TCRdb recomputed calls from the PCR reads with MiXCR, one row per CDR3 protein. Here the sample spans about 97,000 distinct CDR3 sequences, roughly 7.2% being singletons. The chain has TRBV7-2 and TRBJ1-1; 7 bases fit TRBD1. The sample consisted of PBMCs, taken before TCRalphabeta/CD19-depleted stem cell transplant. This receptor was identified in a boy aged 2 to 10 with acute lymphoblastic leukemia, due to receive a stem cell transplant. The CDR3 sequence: CASSLSHQGVSSTEAFF. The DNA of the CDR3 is TGTGCCAGCAGTCTCTCCCATCAGGGGGTATCCAGCACTGAAGCTTTCTTT.